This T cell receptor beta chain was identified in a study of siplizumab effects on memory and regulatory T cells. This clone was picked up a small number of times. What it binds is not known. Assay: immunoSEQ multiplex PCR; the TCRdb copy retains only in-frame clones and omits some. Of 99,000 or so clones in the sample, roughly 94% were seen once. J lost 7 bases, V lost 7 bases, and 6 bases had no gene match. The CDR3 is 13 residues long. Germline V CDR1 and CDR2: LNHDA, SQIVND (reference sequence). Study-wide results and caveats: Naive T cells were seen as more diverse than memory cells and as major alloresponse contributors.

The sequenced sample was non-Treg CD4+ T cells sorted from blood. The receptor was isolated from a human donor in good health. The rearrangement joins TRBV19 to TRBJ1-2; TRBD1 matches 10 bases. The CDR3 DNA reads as TGTGCCAGTACGGGACAGGGGTTTACTGGCTACACCTTC. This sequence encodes CASTGQGFTGYTF.